This TCR beta chain was sequenced during a study of cytomegalovirus exposure and HLA in healthy donors (dated by TCRdb to the late 2010s). Describing the broader study: According to a later analysis, the approximately 120 validation repertoires were produced on the same platform as the roughly 600 repertoires of the first cohort. To predict cytomegalovirus infection status, the study brought together high-throughput TCR immunosequencing, statistical association of individual TCRs with disease status, and machine learning. The study was designed to test whether signatures of past pathogen exposure could be identified by cataloging public T cell receptors. Along with the approximately 600-subject first cohort, a separate validation cohort of over a hundred different subjects was used.

Library method: the immunoSEQ multiplex PCR assay. The published analysis was carried out like this. A statistical classification framework was developed to diagnose cytomegalovirus status using the catalog of TCR beta chain sequences. TCRdb's version of the immuneACCESS table is confined to in-frame rearrangements and falls short of the full clone set. An unresolved V gene accounts for under half of the shortfall where checked; the remainder is of unknown origin. V, J and clone size were drawn from that table, and D and trimming were deduced from the DNA. Recorded for this sample are fewer than 350,000 clones; approximately 88% of them occurred a single time. Of the sample, around 0.92% falls within the top ten clones. On this clone itself: Its binding antigen is unknown. Per-base qualities were not stored, and no clone one base away is much larger.

Separate from the roughly 650-subject first cohort, the validation cohort of roughly 110 subjects was the group to which the donors belonged. CDR1 and CDR2 (MDHEN, SYDVKM) derive from the germline V gene. V and J lose 4 bases and 3 bases, and a span of 25 bases separates them. The cysteine opens and the phenylalanine closes a CDR3 of 19 amino acids. CDR3 DNA is the only sequence kept; it has 57 bases, read in frame from the first base. The paper as a whole reports these results and caveats: Most TCR sequences were observed very rarely across donors, whereas some public TCRs were present in many individuals. A few of the identified cytomegalovirus-associated TCR beta chains were confirmed in vitro to be specific for cytomegalovirus antigens. A total of around 150 TCR beta chains were listed by the study as associated with cytomegalovirus. A later analysis lacked HLA typing for the validation cohort, so it scored co-occurrence in that cohort across all 130 or so repertoires. In both the original and validation cohorts, the classifier was reported to diagnose cytomegalovirus status with high specificity and sensitivity. It was suggested by the authors that the approach could potentially be generalized to other disease states and immunological phenotypes. A later analysis found that TCRs clustered in the first cohort also tended to co-occur in the approximately 120 validation repertoires, with 94% of cluster scores above 0.

The sample consisted of PBMCs. In this chain, TRBV28 is recombined with TRBJ1-5, and perhaps TRBD1 as D gene, on 5 matching bases. The source is a woman aged 18-30 years in good health and CMV-seronegative. The CDR3 reads CASSSPPLGTGVLNQPQHF. In nucleotide form, the sequence is TGTGCCAGCAGTTCCCCTCCCCTAGGTACAGGAGTTCTCAATCAGCCCCAGCATTTT.